This TCR beta chain was captured by sequencing in a study of shared clonotypes between healthy human individuals. Input per replicate PCR of unsorted PBMC was around 0.3 ug DNA, corresponding to approximately 30,000 T cell genomes. Unsorted PBMC DNA was run through sequencing on ten immunoSEQ deep assay plates. Sequencing used immunoSEQ multiplex PCR; TCRdb keeps in-frame clones, though not all of them. This table has about 480,000 clones, 60% to 80% appearing once. Germline lookup yields CDR1 MRHNA and CDR2 SNTAGT. CDR3 length: 8 residues. Trimming stripped 9 bases from V and 4 bases from J, with 1 base between.

This clonotype was sampled from a woman aged 40 to 50 in good health. Some clones in this sample may be carry-over from other donors' samples. The sample comprised PBMCs. This sequence joins TRBV6-4 and TRBJ2-7; D is undetermined. The CDR3 nucleotides read TGTGCCAGTTACGAGCAGTACTTC. Translating it yields CASYEQYF.